This entry describes one T cell receptor beta chain. The sample comes from a study of T cell changes during pregnancy in multiple sclerosis. Generated by immunoSEQ multiplex PCR, the TCRdb table keeps only in-frame clones and is missing some. This sample has approximately 31,000 clones, with roughly 91% found just once. Germline CDR1 and CDR2: MGHRA and YSYEKL. Deletions cut 4 bases from V and 2 bases from J, with 11 bases between. This CDR3 comprises 14 residues. The chain has TRBV4-1 and TRBJ2-5; a possible D gene is TRBD2 (6 bases). This receptor was obtained from a female donor with multiple sclerosis, enrolled in a pregnancy study. Sequenced material: CD4+ T cells from peripheral blood mononuclear cells, taken in the second trimester of pregnancy. CDR3 nucleotide sequence: TGCGCCAGCAGCCTAGGACTACAACAAGAGACCCAGTACTTC. It encodes CASSLGLQQETQYF.